The TCR beta chain under discussion was sequenced for a study of blood T cell repertoires in COVID-19. The CDR3 runs to 16 residues. V was clipped by 3 bases and J by 0 bases; unmatched bases: 4. From germline, CDR1 is MNHEY and CDR2 SVGEGT. Clones were read by immunoSEQ multiplex PCR, and TCRdb kept only the in-frame ones, dropping some. The sample consists of about 110,000 clones, about 88% of them appearing once. This clonotype was obtained from a man aged 40-50 years with acute or convalescent COVID-19. The chain uses TRBV6-2 or TRBV6-3 and TRBJ2-5, with 10 bases lining up with TRBD2. Sequencing input: peripheral blood. This chain's CDR3 is CASSYGSGGYQETQYF. As DNA, the CDR3 is TGTGCCAGCAGTTATGGTAGCGGGGGGTACCAAGAGACCCAGTACTTC.